A selection of T cell receptor beta chains follows, all from one sample in a study of cytomegalovirus exposure and HLA in healthy donors. This table comes from immunoSEQ multiplex PCR, and its TCRdb copy is limited to in-frame clones, with some not included. The table lists about 110,000 clones, more than 90% of them singletons. The sequenced sample was PBMCs. These receptors all stem from a woman younger than 30 in good health and CMV-seronegative. Both conserved end residues are part of each CDR3. The D gene is left open where the match is weak. Not every row has a clone size; where given, it reads once, few, many or a size class.

length	size	D	V	J	DNA	CDR3
13	once	TRBD1	TRBV27	TRBJ2-3	TGTGCCAGCGGCAACAGGGGCCTAGATACGCAGTATTTT	CASGNRGLDTQYF
12	NA	NA	TRBV5-1	TRBJ2-7	TGCGCCAGCAGCCCCAATTCCTACGAGCAGTACTTC	CASSPNSYEQYF
13	NA	NA	TRBV6-1	TRBJ1-2	TGTGCCAGCTCAGCGGAGACTATCTATGGCTACACCTTC	CASSAETIYGYTF
14	NA	NA	TRBV28	TRBJ1-2	TGTGCCAGCAGGGATGGACACCGAAACTATGGCTACACCTTC	CASRDGHRNYGYTF
13	NA	NA	TRBV5-5	TRBJ2-7	TGTGCCAGCGCCACGGGACAACCCTACGAGCAGTACTTC	CASATGQPYEQYF
13	NA	TRBD1	TRBV7-3	TRBJ1-2	TGTGCCAGCAGCTCCCGACAGGGATCTGGCTACACCTTC	CASSSRQGSGYTF
14	NA	NA	TRBV11-2	TRBJ1-3	TGTGCCAGCAGCTCTCTCGACAAACGAAACACCATATATTTT	CASSSLDKRNTIYF
16	NA	NA	TRBV5-1	TRBJ1-6	TGCGCCAGCAGCTTGATCTGGGGGGGCGCGGATTCACCCCTCCACTTT	CASSLIWGGADSPLHF
12	NA	TRBD1	TRBV5-1	TRBJ2-7	TGCGCCAGCAGCTCCGGGACAGGCCTTATGTACTTC	CASSSGTGLMYF
16	NA	NA	TRBV7-6	TRBJ1-3	TGTGCCAGCAGCTTAGGTCACCAGGGATCCGGAAACACCATATATTTT	CASSLGHQGSGNTIYF
18	NA	NA	TRBV12-2	TRBJ1-1	NA	CASRLVGNGTGMNTEAFF
11	NA	NA	TRBV11-2	TRBJ2-7	TGTGCCACCCAACAGGGTTACGAGCAGTACTTC	CATQQGYEQYF
13	NA	NA	TRBV14	TRBJ1-3	TGTGCCAGCTGGAGAGCCTCTGGAAACACCATATATTTT	CASWRASGNTIYF
15	NA	NA	TRBV7-3	TRBJ2-7	TGTGCCAGCAGCCCTGGCCAGGGAATATTAAACGAGCAGTACTTC	CASSPGQGILNEQYF
13	few	NA	TRBV7-3	TRBJ1-3	TGTGCCAGCAGCTTAGGGCCCGAAAACACCATATATTTT	CASSLGPENTIYF
15	few	TRBD1	TRBV2	TRBJ1-5	TGTGCCAGCAGCTTCGGGACAGGGGCCAATCAGCCCCAGCATTTT	CASSFGTGANQPQHF
12	NA	NA	TRBV18	TRBJ2-7	TGTGCCAGCTCTCCCTCGACTGAGGAGCAGTACTTC	CASSPSTEEQYF
16	NA	TRBD2	TRBV28	TRBJ2-7	TGTGCCAGCAGTCTACCTAGCGGGGGGCCCTCCTACGAGCAGTACTTC	CASSLPSGGPSYEQYF
14	NA	NA	TRBV6-6	TRBJ1-5	TGTGCCAGCAATTTACAGGGAGAGAATCAGCCCCAGCATTTT	CASNLQGENQPQHF
12	NA	NA	TRBV6-6	TRBJ2-7	TGTGCCAGCACCAGGGGCGAAAACGAGCAGTACTTC	CASTRGENEQYF
13	NA	NA	TRBV28	TRBJ2-7	TGTGCCAGCACCGACTCGGTAATAGGCGAGCAGTACTTC	CASTDSVIGEQYF
11	NA	NA	TRBV20-1	TRBJ1-1	TGCAGTGCTCCAGGGGAGACTGAAGCTTTCTTT	CSAPGETEAFF
14	NA	NA	TRBV6-5	TRBJ2-7	TGTGCCAGCCATGGCGGGCCTAGCTCCTACGAGCAGTACTTC	CASHGGPSSYEQYF
17	NA	NA	TRBV5-1	TRBJ1-3	TGCGCCAGCAGCTTGGGTGGACAGACTTTCTCTGGAAACACCATATATTTT	CASSLGGQTFSGNTIYF
16	NA	TRBD2	TRBV7-9	TRBJ2-2	TGTGCCAGCCACTCGGGACTAGCGGCGAACACCGGGGAGCTGTTTTTT	CASHSGLAANTGELFF
12	NA	NA	TRBV2	TRBJ1-1	TGTGCCAGTCAGGGAGGGAACACTGAAGCTTTCTTT	CASQGGNTEAFF
14	NA	TRBD2	TRBV6-1	TRBJ2-7	TGTGCCAGCTCCCGGGAGGGCCTTTGGAACGAGCAGTACTTC	CASSREGLWNEQYF
17	NA	NA	TRBV5-1	TRBJ2-2	TGCGCCAGCAGCTTGGCCGGAGGGGCCACGTGGACCGGGGAGCTGTTTTTT	CASSLAGGATWTGELFF
14	NA	NA	TRBV21-1	TRBJ1-2	TGTGCCAGCAGCAAAGAGCGGCAGGATGATGGCTACACCTTC	CASSKERQDDGYTF
13	NA	NA	TRBV6-1	TRBJ1-1	TGTGCCAGCTGGAACGCGGGCCGGGCTGAAGCTTTCTTT	CASWNAGRAEAFF
15	once	TRBD1	TRBV18	TRBJ2-3	TGTGCCAGCTCGGTACAGGGGGCTAGCACAGATACGCAGTATTTT	CASSVQGASTDTQYF
16	NA	TRBD2	TRBV4-3	TRBJ2-3	TGCGCCAGCAGCCCTATTACTAGCGGGGGAACAGATACGCAGTATTTT	CASSPITSGGTDTQYF
17	NA	NA	TRBV9	TRBJ2-3	TGTGCCAGCAGCACCCGGGACTCCCTATTGGGGACAGATACGCAGTATTTT	CASSTRDSLLGTDTQYF
12	NA	NA	TRBV9	TRBJ2-5	TGTGCCAGCCTTATATCCCCCGGGACCCAGTACTTC	CASLISPGTQYF
13	once	NA	TRBV28	TRBJ1-5	TGTGCCAGCAGGGGGCTCAACAATCAGCCCCAGCATTTT	CASRGLNNQPQHF
15	NA	NA	TRBV9	TRBJ2-3	TGTGCCAGCAGCGAGAGACATACTAGCACAGATACGCAGTATTTT	CASSERHTSTDTQYF
14	NA	TRBD1	TRBV5-4	TRBJ1-1	TGTGCCAGCAGCCGAACACAGGGGAAACTTGAAGCTTTCTTT	CASSRTQGKLEAFF
16	NA	TRBD1	TRBV7-3	TRBJ2-1	TGTGCCAGCAGCTTTGCGACCGGGACAGGGCGCAATGAGCAGTTCTTC	CASSFATGTGRNEQFF
13	NA	NA	TRBV9	TRBJ1-1	TGTGCCAGCAGCGGAGCAGGGTTCACTGAAGCTTTCTTT	CASSGAGFTEAFF
13	NA	NA	TRBV7-2	TRBJ2-5	TGTGCCAGCAGCTCCACTAACCAAGAGACCCAGTACTTC	CASSSTNQETQYF
19	NA	TRBD1	TRBV2	TRBJ2-5	TGTGCCAGCAGGGGGAGTCTAGGGACAGCCGGACAGTACCAAGAGACCCAGTACTTC	CASRGSLGTAGQYQETQYF
15	NA	TRBD1	TRBV18	TRBJ1-1	TGTGCCAGCTCACCACGTGGGACAGGGGGAACTGAAGCTTTCTTT	CASSPRGTGGTEAFF
17	NA	TRBD2	TRBV19	TRBJ2-2	TGTGCCACCCGACCCAGGACTAGCGGGGGTTTCGCCGGGGAGCTGTTTTTT	CATRPRTSGGFAGELFF
13	NA	NA	TRBV4-3	TRBJ1-3	TGCGCCAGCAGCCAAGATAGAGGAAACACCATATATTTT	CASSQDRGNTIYF
19	NA	NA	TRBV7-9	TRBJ2-1	TGTGCCAGCAGCCCCTCTCGCGAGGGACAATGGCCCTCCTACAATGAGCAGTTCTTC	CASSPSREGQWPSYNEQFF
14	NA	TRBD1	TRBV10-3	TRBJ2-2	TGTGCCATCACCGGGACAGGGGACACCGGGGAGCTGTTTTTT	CAITGTGDTGELFF
14	NA	NA	TRBV5-1	TRBJ2-7	TGCGCCAGCAGCTTGGTTTCGCAGGGGTACGAGCAGTACTTC	CASSLVSQGYEQYF
14	NA	NA	TRBV4-1	TRBJ2-5	TGCGCCAGCAGCCAAGATTCGTACCAAGAGACCCAGTACTTC	CASSQDSYQETQYF
14	NA	NA	TRBV6-1	TRBJ1-4	TGTGCCAGCAGTCCCGACATAGCTAATGAAAAACTGTTTTTT	CASSPDIANEKLFF
16	once	NA	TRBV7-2	TRBJ2-7	TGTGCCAGCAGCTTAGGGATCGGCGGAGCTACCTACGAGCAGTACTTC	CASSLGIGGATYEQYF
12	NA	NA	TRBV6-1	TRBJ2-7	TGTGCCGAGGGGGTGGGCTCCTACGAGCAGTACTTC	CAEGVGSYEQYF
16	NA	TRBD1	TRBV5-4	TRBJ1-1	TGTGCCAGCACCCCCTCGGGACAGGGGCGGAACACTGAAGCTTTCTTT	CASTPSGQGRNTEAFF
13	NA	TRBD1	TRBV11-1	TRBJ2-7	TGTGCCAGCAGCTCCAGGGGGCACTACGAGCAGTACTTC	CASSSRGHYEQYF
13	NA	TRBD1	TRBV30	TRBJ2-7	TGTGCCTGGAGTGAAGGGGGCGCCTACGAGCAGTACTTC	CAWSEGGAYEQYF
15	NA	NA	TRBV2	TRBJ1-6	TGTGCCAGCAGCAGACAGAGCTCCTATAATTCACCCCTCCACTTT	CASSRQSSYNSPLHF